This TCR beta chain is from a study of regulatory T cells in long-lasting Graves disease. CDR3 length: 17 residues. Trimming took 4 bases from V and 4 from J, leaving 20 bases between them. CDR1 is SEHNR and CDR2 is FQNEAQ in the germline V gene (reference sequence). Described time point: newly diagnosed GD, antithyroid drugs for less than 3 months. Isolated PBMC RNA provided the starting material for the TCR library. Libraries of TCR beta came from iRepertoire HTBI primers plus Arm-PCR of CDR3 regions. TCRdb independently ran MiXCR on the multiplex PCR reads; one entry per CDR3 protein. This sample has approximately 540,000 distinct CDR3 sequences; around 13% occur once, and the top ten carry 8% to 10%. The same data also contributed to another study, on T cells in Graves' hyperthyroidism and ophthalmopathy.

The material sequenced was peripheral blood mononuclear cells (PBMCs), taken at new diagnosis, from a patient treated with antithyroid drugs. This receptor was taken from a woman in her thirties with Graves disease. This chain joins TRBV7-9 and TRBJ1-5, with a weak D call TRBD1 (6 bases). CDR3 sequence: CASSSGEQGVSNQPQHF. DNA of the CDR3: TGTGCCAGCAGCTCGGGGGAACAGGGAGTCTCGAATCAGCCCCAGCATTTT. The entire variable domain, with the rest obtained from reference TRBV7-9 and TRBJ1-5, is as follows: DTGVSQNPRHKITKRGQNVTFRCDPISEHNRLYWYRQTLGQGPEFLTYFQNEAQLEKSRLLSDRFSAERPKGSFSTLEIQRTEQGDSAMYLCASSSGEQGVSNQPQHFGDGTRLSIL.